The clone carrying this TCR beta chain was counted at least ten times. Its antigen is not identified. Losses at the gene ends were 6 bases for V and 7 bases for J; bases not matched to a gene: 2. The CDR3 consists of 11 residues. The record originates from a study of T cell repertoires in cytomegalovirus infection. Via MiXCR, TCRdb re-called the reads, giving one row per CDR3 protein. The sample lists fewer than 1,000,000 distinct CDR3 sequences, approximately 31% seen once, with roughly 12% in the top ten. This chain connects TRBV12-3 or TRBV12-4 to TRBJ1-1, with 7 bases lining up with TRBD1. The clonotype was recovered from a human donor in good health (CMV status not recorded). Some clones in this sample may be carry-over from other donors' samples. The source material was cultured CD8+ T cells from PBMCs, sampled from culture after CMV antigen stimulation. CDR3 region: CASSGTDEAFF. The CDR3 DNA follows: TGTGCCAGCAGCGGGACAGATGAAGCTTTCTTT.